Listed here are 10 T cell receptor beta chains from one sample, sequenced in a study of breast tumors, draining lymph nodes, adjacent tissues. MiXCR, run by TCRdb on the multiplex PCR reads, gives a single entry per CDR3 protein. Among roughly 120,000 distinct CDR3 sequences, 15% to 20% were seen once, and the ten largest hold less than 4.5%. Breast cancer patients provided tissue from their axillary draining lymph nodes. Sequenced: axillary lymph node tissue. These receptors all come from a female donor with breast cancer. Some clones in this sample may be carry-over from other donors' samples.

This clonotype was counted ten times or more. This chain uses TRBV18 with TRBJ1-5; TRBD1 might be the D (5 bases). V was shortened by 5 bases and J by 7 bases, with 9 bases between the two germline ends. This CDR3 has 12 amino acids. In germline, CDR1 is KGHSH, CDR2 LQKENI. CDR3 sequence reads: CASSFQGQPQHF. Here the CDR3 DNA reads TGTGCCAGCTCATTCCAGGGCCAGCCCCAGCATTTT.

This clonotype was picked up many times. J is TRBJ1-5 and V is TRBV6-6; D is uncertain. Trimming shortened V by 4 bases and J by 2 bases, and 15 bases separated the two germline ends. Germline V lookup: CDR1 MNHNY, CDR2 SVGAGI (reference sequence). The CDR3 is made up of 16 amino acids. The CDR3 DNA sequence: TGTGCCAGCAGTTCACGGGATCTTTATGGCAATCAGCCCCAGCATTTT. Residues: CASSSRDLYGNQPQHF.

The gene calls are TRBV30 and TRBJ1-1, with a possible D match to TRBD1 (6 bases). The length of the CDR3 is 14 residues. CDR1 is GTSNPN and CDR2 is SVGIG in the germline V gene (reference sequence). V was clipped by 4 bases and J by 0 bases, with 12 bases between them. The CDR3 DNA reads TGTGCCTGGATTTGGGGGGGGCTGAACACTGAAGCTTTCTTT. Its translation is CAWIWGGLNTEAFF.

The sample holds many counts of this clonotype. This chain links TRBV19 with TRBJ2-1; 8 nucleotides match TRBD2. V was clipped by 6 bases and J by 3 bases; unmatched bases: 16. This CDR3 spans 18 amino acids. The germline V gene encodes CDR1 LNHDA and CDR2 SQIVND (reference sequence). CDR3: CASSHSRVRGRYYNEQFF. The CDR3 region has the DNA TGTGCCAGTAGCCACTCGAGGGTTCGCGGGAGGTACTACAATGAGCAGTTCTTC.

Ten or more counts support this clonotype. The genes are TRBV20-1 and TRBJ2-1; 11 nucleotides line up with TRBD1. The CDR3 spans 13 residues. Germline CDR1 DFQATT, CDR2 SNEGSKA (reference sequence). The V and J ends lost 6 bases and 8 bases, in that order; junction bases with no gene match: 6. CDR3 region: CSARGQGADEQFF. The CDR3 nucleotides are TGCAGTGCGCGAGGACAGGGGGCGGATGAGCAGTTCTTC.

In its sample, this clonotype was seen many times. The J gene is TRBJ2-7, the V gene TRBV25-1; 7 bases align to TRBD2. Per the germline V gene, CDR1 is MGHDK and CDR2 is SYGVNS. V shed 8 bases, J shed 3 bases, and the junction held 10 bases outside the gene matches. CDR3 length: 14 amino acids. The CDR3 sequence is CASAKTSAYYEQYF. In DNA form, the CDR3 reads TGTGCCAGCGCTAAAACTAGCGCGTACTACGAGCAGTACTTC.

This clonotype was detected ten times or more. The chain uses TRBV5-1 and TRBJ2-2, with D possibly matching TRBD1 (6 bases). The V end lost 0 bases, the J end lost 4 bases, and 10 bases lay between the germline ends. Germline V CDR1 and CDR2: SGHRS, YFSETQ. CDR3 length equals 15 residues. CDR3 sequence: CASSLGGRGTGELFF. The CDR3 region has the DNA TGCGCCAGCAGCTTGGGGGGGCGCGGCACCGGGGAGCTGTTTTTT.

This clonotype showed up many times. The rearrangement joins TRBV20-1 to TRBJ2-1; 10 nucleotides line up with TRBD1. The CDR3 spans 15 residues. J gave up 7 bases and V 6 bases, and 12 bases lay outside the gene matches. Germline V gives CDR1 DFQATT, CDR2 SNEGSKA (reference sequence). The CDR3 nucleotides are TGCAGTGCAGAAGACAGGGGGCGGGTTGAGAATGAGCAGTTCTTC. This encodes CSAEDRGRVENEQFF.

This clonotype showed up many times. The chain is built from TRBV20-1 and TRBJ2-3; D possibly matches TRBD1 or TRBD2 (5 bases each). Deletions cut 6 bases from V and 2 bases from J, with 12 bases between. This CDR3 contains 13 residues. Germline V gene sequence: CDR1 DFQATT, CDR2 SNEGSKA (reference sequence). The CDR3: CSAGDRATDTQYF. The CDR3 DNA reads TGCAGTGCCGGGGACCGCGCCACAGATACGCAGTATTTT.

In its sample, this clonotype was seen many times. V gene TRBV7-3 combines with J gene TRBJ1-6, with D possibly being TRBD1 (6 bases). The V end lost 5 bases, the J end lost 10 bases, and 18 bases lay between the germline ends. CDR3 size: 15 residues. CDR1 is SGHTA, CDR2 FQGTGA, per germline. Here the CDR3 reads CASSQAPRGVSPLHF. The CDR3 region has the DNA TGTGCCAGCAGCCAGGCCCCCAGGGGTGTGTCACCCCTCCACTTT.